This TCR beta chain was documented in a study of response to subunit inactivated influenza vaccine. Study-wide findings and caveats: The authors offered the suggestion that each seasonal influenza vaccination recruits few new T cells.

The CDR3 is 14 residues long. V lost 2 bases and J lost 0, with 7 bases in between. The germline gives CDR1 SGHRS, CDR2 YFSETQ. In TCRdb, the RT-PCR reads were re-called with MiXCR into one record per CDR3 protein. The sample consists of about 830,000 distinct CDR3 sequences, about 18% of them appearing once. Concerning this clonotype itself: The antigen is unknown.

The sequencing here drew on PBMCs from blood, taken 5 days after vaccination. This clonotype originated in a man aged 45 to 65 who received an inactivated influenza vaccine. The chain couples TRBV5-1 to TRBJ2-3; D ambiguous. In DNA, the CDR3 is TGCGCCAGCAGCTTCACTTCTAGCACAGATACGCAGTATTTT. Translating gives CASSFTSSTDTQYF.